This T cell receptor (beta chain) was observed in a study of response to subunit inactivated influenza vaccine. One entry per CDR3 protein results from TCRdb running MiXCR on the RT-PCR reads. The table has approximately 520,000 distinct CDR3 sequences, about 25% seen once. Study observations and caveats: T cells newly recruited by each seasonal influenza vaccination are few, the authors suggested.

Details on this clonotype: The antigen is not known.

In germline, CDR1 is MNHEY, CDR2 SVGAGI. With V trimmed by 2 bases and J by 3 bases, 7 bases remained unmatched. The CDR3 totals 15 residues. Source: CD4+ T cells sorted from PBMCs, taken 5 days after vaccination. The clonotype comes from a man between 45 and 60 years old who received an inactivated influenza vaccine. The V and J genes are TRBV6-5 and TRBJ2-7, with 7 bases lining up with TRBD2. The CDR3 spells CASSYISGGGYEQYF. Written as DNA, the CDR3 is TGTGCCAGCAGTTACATCTCGGGAGGCGGCTACGAGCAGTACTTC.